Listed below are T cell receptor beta chains from one sample, sequenced in a study of beta chain features in type 1 diabetes. The data were produced by immunoSEQ multiplex PCR, yet TCRdb's version contains in-frame clones alone and is incomplete. The sample has 600,000 to 650,000 clones, about 16% seen once. The sequencing sample was made of naive CD4+ T cells from blood. The source is a young man in good health. CDR3s leave out the opening cysteine and the closing phenylalanine or tryptophan.

V gene: TRBV7-6; J gene: TRBJ2-7; CDR3 protein: ASSTRDRDEQY
V gene: TRBV18; J gene: TRBJ2-7; CDR3 protein: ASSRAGQAYEQY
V gene: TRBV9; J gene: TRBJ1-5; CDR3 protein: ASSVGPTNQPQH
V gene: TRBV9; J gene: TRBJ1-1; CDR3 protein: ASSVVYKNTEAF
V gene: TRBV27; J gene: TRBJ1-4; CDR3 protein: ASRRGPNEKLF
V gene: TRBV7-3; J gene: TRBJ2-1; CDR3 protein: ASTKTSQNEQF
V gene: TRBV5-4; J gene: TRBJ1-2; CDR3 protein: ASSLRDTPGGYT
V gene: TRBV9; J gene: TRBJ2-7; CDR3 protein: ASSSLGTSYEQY
V gene: TRBV29-1; J gene: TRBJ1-4; CDR3 protein: SVQGATNEKLF
V gene: TRBV4-1; J gene: TRBJ1-2; CDR3 protein: ASSQGGNGYT
V gene: TRBV14; J gene: TRBJ1-1; CDR3 protein: ASSQGSSEAF
V gene: TRBV4-2; J gene: TRBJ1-1; CDR3 protein: ASSHVIDTEAF
V gene: TRBV14; J gene: TRBJ1-2; CDR3 protein: ASSQRTANYGYT
V gene: TRBV7-2; J gene: TRBJ1-5; CDR3 protein: ASSLRQGNQPQH
V gene: TRBV18; J gene: TRBJ1-5; CDR3 protein: ASSGSPGNQPQH
V gene: TRBV7-6; J gene: TRBJ2-1; CDR3 protein: ASSQRADSPNYNEQF
V gene: TRBV19; J gene: TRBJ2-7; CDR3 protein: ASSSPTGGFTYEQY
V gene: TRBV7-2; J gene: TRBJ2-7; CDR3 protein: ASSLTRAHEQY
V gene: TRBV10-3; J gene: TRBJ1-2; CDR3 protein: AIGYGQNYGYT
V gene: TRBV11-2; J gene: TRBJ2-1; CDR3 protein: ASSPWGGNEQF
V gene: TRBV25-1; J gene: TRBJ2-5; CDR3 protein: ASSDPRTYQETQY
V gene: TRBV7-2; J gene: TRBJ2-6; CDR3 protein: ASSLERRTPLGANVLT
V gene: TRBV15; J gene: TRBJ1-1; CDR3 protein: ATSSAEATSRSE
V gene: TRBV15; J gene: TRBJ2-4; CDR3 protein: ATNRGQGGKNIQY
V gene: TRBV19; J gene: TRBJ2-1; CDR3 protein: ASRISGGTYNEQF
V gene: TRBV30; J gene: TRBJ2-5; CDR3 protein: AWTHRGPETQY
V gene: TRBV2; J gene: TRBJ1-3; CDR3 protein: ASSIKGQGENTIY
V gene: TRBV7-2; J gene: TRBJ1-2; CDR3 protein: ASSLGYSYGYT
V gene: TRBV7-9; J gene: TRBJ1-5; CDR3 protein: ASSGNSNQPQH
V gene: TRBV29-1; J gene: TRBJ2-5; CDR3 protein: SVVTSGGPGKTQY
V gene: TRBV27; J gene: TRBJ2-7; CDR3 protein: ASSLLGPAYEQY
V gene: TRBV6-5; J gene: TRBJ1-6; CDR3 protein: ASSPTQAAPLH
V gene: TRBV4-2; J gene: TRBJ2-3; CDR3 protein: ASSRPGGPRGDTQY
V gene: TRBV2; J gene: TRBJ2-3; CDR3 protein: ASRDRATDTQY
V gene: TRBV10-3; J gene: TRBJ1-1; CDR3 protein: AISEPGLKNTEAF
V gene: TRBV15; J gene: TRBJ1-2; CDR3 protein: ATSPAGGWYGYT
V gene: TRBV9; J gene: TRBJ1-6; CDR3 protein: ASSVDQGSSPLH
V gene: TRBV5-1; J gene: TRBJ1-5; CDR3 protein: ASSSQFSNQPQH
V gene: TRBV23-1; J gene: TRBJ2-1; CDR3 protein: ASSNGPKGPYNEQF
V gene: TRBV4-1; J gene: TRBJ2-7; CDR3 protein: ASSQAPGQTAYEQY
V gene: TRBV30; J gene: TRBJ2-3; CDR3 protein: AWSRGRHSGGTDTQY
V gene: TRBV5-1; J gene: TRBJ1-3; CDR3 protein: ASSLEVSTSGNTIY
V gene: TRBV7-2; J gene: TRBJ2-7; CDR3 protein: ASSPPPPRYEQY
V gene: TRBV7-2; J gene: TRBJ2-4; CDR3 protein: ASSLRGAGQGAKNIQY
V gene: TRBV27; J gene: TRBJ1-5; CDR3 protein: ASSLRETGGNQPQH
V gene: TRBV29-1; J gene: TRBJ2-5; CDR3 protein: SVESGSGTQY
V gene: TRBV7-9; J gene: TRBJ1-5; CDR3 protein: ASSLAGTGAGQPQH